The T cell receptor beta chain under discussion was sequenced for a study of early T cells in non-severe SARS-CoV-2 infection. On the study more broadly: Unpaired chains resulted from sequencing bulk RNA of unsorted whole blood.

The protocol attached unique molecular identifiers to individual cDNA molecules. TCRdb used MiXCR to reprocess the 5' RACE reads, holding one entry per CDR3 protein. Of some 71,000 distinct CDR3 sequences in the sample, 9.5% to 12% were seen once. V dropped 9 bases and J dropped 8 bases, with 14 bases sitting between them. Germline values: CDR1 MGHDK, CDR2 SYGVNS. The CDR3 is 12 amino acids. This chain joins TRBV25-1 and TRBJ2-4; the D gene is possibly TRBD2 (6 bases). Material: whole blood, obtained at baseline. This sequence originates from an adult who was a healthcare worker with PCR-confirmed SARS-CoV-2 infection or an uninfected control (not recorded which). The CDR3 loop is CARIEWRDIQYF. As DNA, the CDR3 is TGTGCCAGAATAGAGTGGAGGGACATTCAGTACTTC. Supplemented by reference TRBV25-1 and TRBJ2-4, the full variable domain reads EADIYQTPRYLVIGTGKKITLECSQTMGHDKMYWYQQDPGMELHLIHYSYGVNSTEKGDLSSESTVSRIRTEHFPLTLESARPSHTSQYLCARIEWRDIQYFGAGTRLSVL.